One sample yielded the 22 T cell receptor beta chains listed below, sequenced in a study of low-dose radiotherapy and immunotherapy resistance in tumors. Primers targeting TRAV and TRBV primed first-strand cDNA, covering alpha and beta chains. TCRs underwent about 20 PCR cycles of amplification with a constant-region primer and V-primer adapter. Using its own MiXCR run on the reads, TCRdb lists one record per CDR3 protein. Among around 69,000 distinct CDR3 sequences listed, roughly 30% were seen once. The time point denotes: before trial treatment. This specimen was PBMCs, taken before treatment. The source of these receptors is a female donor with ovarian cancer.

The V gene is TRBV5-5, the J gene TRBJ2-2, with D uncertain. With 4 bases removed from V and 4 bases from J, the gap between germline ends came to 14 bases. This CDR3 is 15 amino acids long. The germline V gene has CDR1 SGHKS and CDR2 YYEKEE (reference sequence). The CDR3 sequence: CASSRTETGTGELFF. The CDR3 nucleotides are TGTGCCAGCAGCCGTACAGAGACGGGCACCGGGGAGCTGTTTTTT.

In this sample, this clonotype turned up many times. The V gene is TRBV27, the J gene TRBJ1-2, with a weak D call TRBD1 (5 bases). The V gene lost 6 bases and the J gene lost 3 bases, with 14 bases spanning the gap. The germline gives CDR1 MNHEY, CDR2 SMNVEV (reference sequence). This CDR3 contains 14 residues. DNA of the CDR3: TGTGCCAGCAGCCCGGGGCTCGGGGACTATGGCTACACCTTC. It is translated as CASSPGLGDYGYTF.

The V and J genes are TRBV3-1 and TRBJ1-2; a weak D match, TRBD1 (5 bases). CDR3 size: 14 residues. V gave up 0 bases and J gave up 8 bases, with 13 bases separating them. CDR1 and CDR2 (germline): LGHDT, YNNKEL (reference sequence). The CDR3 nucleotides read TGTGCCAGCAGCCAAGATAGTATGGGGCGAGGCTACACCTTC. Amino acid sequence: CASSQDSMGRGYTF.

The chain has TRBV20-1 and TRBJ1-1, with D tentatively TRBD1 (6 bases). Germline loops: CDR1 DFQATT, CDR2 SNEGSKA (reference sequence). This CDR3 has 14 amino acids. Trimming stripped 3 bases from V and 1 base from J, with 12 bases between. This CDR3 is CSARGGVGNTEAFF. As DNA, the CDR3 is TGCAGTGCTAGGGGGGGCGTGGGGAACACTGAAGCTTTCTTT.

This chain uses TRBV2 with TRBJ2-7; 8 bases are a match to TRBD1. With 8 bases clipped from V and 0 bases from J, the junction kept 6 bases outside the gene matches. The CDR3 spans 14 residues. From germline, CDR1 is SNHLY and CDR2 FYNNEI. The CDR3 DNA reads TGTGCCAGCTTCCGGACAGGGCGCTCCTACGAGCAGTACTTC. Its protein product is CASFRTGRSYEQYF. Drawing the rest from reference TRBV2 and TRBJ2-7, the complete variable domain is EPEVTQTPSHQVTQMGQEVILRCVPISNHLYFYWYRQILGQKVEFLVSFYNNEISEKSEIFDDQFSVERPDGSNFTLKIRSTKLEDSAMYFCASFRTGRSYEQYFGPGTRLTVT.

Remarks on this clonotype: With a far larger clone one base away, a read error is the likely cause. The J gene is TRBJ2-5, the V gene TRBV9, with 7 bases that match TRBD2. This CDR3 is built from 16 residues. Trimming at V came to 4 bases and at J to 0 bases, leaving 9 bases not matched to a gene. Germline assignment: CDR1 SGDLS and CDR2 YYNGEE. The CDR3, as DNA: TGTGCCAGCAGCTTGGTAGCTAGCGGTCACCAAGAGACCCAGTACTTC. As protein: CASSLVASGHQETQYF.

The rearrangement uses TRBV15 and TRBJ1-5; D gene uncertain. The CDR3 loop spans 14 amino acids. Trimming shortened V by 0 bases and J by 6 bases, and 9 bases separated the two germline ends. Germline V gives CDR1 LNHNV, CDR2 YYDKDF (reference sequence). The DNA of the CDR3 is TGTGCCACCAGCAGAGACCAGGATTCTCAGCCCCAGCATTTT. Protein sequence: CATSRDQDSQPQHF.

J is TRBJ2-5 and V is TRBV7-6; 10 bases align to TRBD2. J was trimmed by 4 bases and V by 5 bases; bases with no gene match: 7. The CDR3 contains 15 residues. CDR1 and CDR2 from the germline V gene are SGHVS and FNYEAQ. The CDR3 DNA reads as TGTGCCAGCAGCCCCCGGACTAGCGGAACAGAGACCCAGTACTTC. It is translated as CASSPRTSGTETQYF.

In this sample, this clonotype turned up many times. The rearrangement links TRBV7-9 to TRBJ2-2, with TRBD1 matching 11 bases. V shed 5 bases, J shed 2 bases, and the junction held 13 bases outside the gene matches. The CDR3 is made up of 19 amino acids. Per the germline V gene, CDR1 is SEHNR and CDR2 is FQNEAQ (reference sequence). The CDR3 DNA reads as TGTGCCAGCAGCGCCCGGACAGGGGGCGCGGAGGTCAACACCGGGGAGCTGTTTTTT. Protein sequence: CASSARTGGAEVNTGELFF.

This clonotype was counted ten times or more. The J gene is TRBJ2-2, the V gene TRBV19, with TRBD2 identical over 8 bases. The CDR3 contains 16 residues. J was trimmed by 7 bases and V by 3 bases; bases with no gene match: 10. Germline CDR1 reads LNHDA; CDR2 reads SQIVND (reference sequence). CDR3 nucleotide sequence: TGTGCCAGTAGTATCGGGGGGGGCCCGAACGTCGGGGAGCTGTTTTTT. Its translation: CASSIGGGPNVGELFF.

V gene TRBV7-9 combines with J gene TRBJ2-3; D is perhaps TRBD1 (5 bases). Trimming stripped 3 bases from V and 9 bases from J, with 10 bases between. The CDR3 covers 12 residues. Per germline, CDR1 SEHNR and CDR2 FQNEAQ (reference sequence). The CDR3 is CASSFDAGTQYF. Here the CDR3 DNA reads TGTGCCAGCAGCTTCGATGCAGGGACGCAGTATTTT. The complete variable domain, with remaining parts taken from reference TRBV7-9 and TRBJ2-3, reads DTGVSQNPRHKITKRGQNVTFRCDPISEHNRLYWYRQTLGQGPEFLTYFQNEAQLEKSRLLSDRFSAERPKGSFSTLEIQRTEQGDSAMYLCASSFDAGTQYFGPGTRLTVL.

This clonotype was counted many times. The chain uses TRBV7-9 and TRBJ1-1; TRBD1 matches 10 bases. J lost 5 bases, V lost 3 bases, and 3 bases had no gene match. Germline CDR1 reads SEHNR; CDR2 reads FQNEAQ (reference sequence). The CDR3 consists of 14 residues. In DNA, the CDR3 is TGTGCCAGCAGCTTTGGACAGGGGGGAACTGAAGCTTTCTTT. Its translation is CASSFGQGGTEAFF.

There are many counts of this clonotype. The chain is built from TRBV7-2 and TRBJ2-5, with TRBD2 matching over 9 bases. V gave up 4 bases and J gave up 4 bases; unmatched junction bases: 7. The CDR3 has 15 amino acids. Germline V gene sequence: CDR1 SGHTA, CDR2 FQGNSA. CDR3 sequence reads: CASSSLGLAGETQYF. CDR3 in DNA: TGTGCCAGCAGCTCGCTGGGACTAGCCGGAGAGACCCAGTACTTC.

This clonotype was recorded only once. The chain uses TRBV4-3 and TRBJ2-7, with TRBD1 matching 10 bases. The CDR3 has 15 residues. The V gene's germline CDR1 is LGHNA and CDR2 YSLEER. Trimming removed 1 base from V and 3 bases from J; junction bases left unmatched: 3. CDR3 in DNA: TGCGCCAGCAGCCAAGGGGACAGGGGATTCTACGAGCAGTACTTC. It codes for CASSQGDRGFYEQYF.

This clonotype was detected ten times or more. The V call is TRBV9, the J call TRBJ2-3, with TRBD2 matching 7 bases. The V gene end was trimmed by 0 bases and the J gene end by 1 base; junction bases not matched to a gene: 2. Germline V lookup: CDR1 SGDLS, CDR2 YYNGEE. This CDR3 comprises 15 residues. CDR3 loop: CASSVVSGGTDTQYF. CDR3 in DNA: TGTGCCAGCAGCGTAGTGAGCGGGGGCACAGATACGCAGTATTTT.

There are many counts of this clonotype. The chain combines TRBV6-1 with TRBJ2-1, with 8 bases aligning to TRBD2. CDR3 length: 16 residues. Per germline, CDR1 MNHNS and CDR2 SASEGT. V shed 8 bases, J shed 5 bases, and the junction held 14 bases outside the gene matches. The CDR3 nucleotides are TGTGCCAGCCGGTGGGGGCTAGGCGGGGGGAACAATGAGCAGTTCTTC. Protein: CASRWGLGGGNNEQFF.

This clonotype was seen many times. This rearrangement joins TRBV12-3 or TRBV12-4 to TRBJ1-5; D is unresolved. This CDR3 comprises 13 residues. Trimming cost V 5 bases and J 11 bases, with 16 bases left between them. The CDR3 sequence: CASSLEMGSAQHF. For the CDR3, the DNA is TGTGCCAGCAGTCTTGAGATGGGGTCGGCCCAGCATTTT.

A note on this clonotype: A far larger clone is a single base away, which makes a read error likely. The chain links TRBV12-5 to TRBJ2-7; D is uncertain. The germline V gene has CDR1 LGHNT and CDR2 FRNRAP. The CDR3 has 19 amino acids. The V gene lost 2 bases and the J gene lost 7 bases, with 30 bases spanning the gap. The CDR3 loop is CASGLYSPAWRHSYNEQYF. CDR3 DNA: TGTGCTAGTGGTTTGTATTCGCCAGCTTGGCGTCACTCCTACAATGAGCAGTACTTC.

This clonotype was observed at least ten times. This chain uses TRBV5-1 with TRBJ2-3; D not resolved. Germline-derived CDR1 and CDR2 are SGHRS and YFSETQ. The CDR3 is made up of 14 amino acids. V dropped 4 bases and J dropped 0 bases, with 9 bases sitting between them. CDR3 nucleotide sequence: TGCGCCAGCAGCAAGTCCGGAAGCACAGATACGCAGTATTTT. It is translated as CASSKSGSTDTQYF. The variable domain in full, completed from reference TRBV5-1 and TRBJ2-3, reads KAGVTQTPRYLIKTRGQQVTLSCSPISGHRSVSWYQQTPGQGLQFLFEYFSETQRNKGNFPGRFSGRQFSNSRSEMNVSTLELGDSALYLCASSKSGSTDTQYFGPGTRLTVL.

This clonotype was seen only once. The CDR3 DNA follows: TGCAGCGTCACCGGGACAGGGGGCGGGGAGCTGTTTTTT. Translation: CSVTGTGGGELFF. The chain couples TRBV29-1 to TRBJ2-2; 11 bases agree with TRBD1. V dropped 6 bases and J dropped 7; count of bases not matched to a gene: 4. Germline V gene data show CDR1 as SQVTM and CDR2 as ANQGSEA. CDR3 length: 13 residues.

This clonotype was detected many times. This sequence joins TRBV28 and TRBJ2-7; 7 bases line up with TRBD1. This CDR3 contains 14 residues. Per the germline V gene, CDR1 is MDHEN and CDR2 is SYDVKM. The ends lost 8 bases at V and 4 bases at J; junction bases unmatched: 11. As DNA, the CDR3 is TGTGCCAGCGGGAGTAGGGGGCTCGAATACGAGCAGTACTTC. Its protein is CASGSRGLEYEQYF.

This clonotype was seen ten or more times. The chain links TRBV7-2 to TRBJ2-7, with TRBD2 matching over 8 bases. The CDR3 has 14 amino acids. Unmatched junction bases numbered 7, after V lost 6 bases and J lost 3 bases. The germline V gene encodes CDR1 SGHTA and CDR2 FQGNSA. CDR3 DNA sequence: TGTGCCAGCAGACATCCGGGACTAGGCTACGAGCAGTACTTC. Protein: CASRHPGLGYEQYF.